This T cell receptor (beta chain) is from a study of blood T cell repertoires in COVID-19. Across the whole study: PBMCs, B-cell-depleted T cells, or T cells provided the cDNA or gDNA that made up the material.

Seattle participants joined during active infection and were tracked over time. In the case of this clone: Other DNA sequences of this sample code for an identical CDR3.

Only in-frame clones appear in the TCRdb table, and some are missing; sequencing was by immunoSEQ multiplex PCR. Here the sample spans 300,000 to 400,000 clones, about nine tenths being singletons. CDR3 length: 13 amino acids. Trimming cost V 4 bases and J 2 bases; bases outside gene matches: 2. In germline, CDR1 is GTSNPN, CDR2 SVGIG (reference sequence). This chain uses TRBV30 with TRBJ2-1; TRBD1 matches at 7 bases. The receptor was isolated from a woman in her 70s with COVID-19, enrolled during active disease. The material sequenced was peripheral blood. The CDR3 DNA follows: TGTGCCTGGAACAGGGGACCCTACAATGAGCAGTTCTTC. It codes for CAWNRGPYNEQFF.